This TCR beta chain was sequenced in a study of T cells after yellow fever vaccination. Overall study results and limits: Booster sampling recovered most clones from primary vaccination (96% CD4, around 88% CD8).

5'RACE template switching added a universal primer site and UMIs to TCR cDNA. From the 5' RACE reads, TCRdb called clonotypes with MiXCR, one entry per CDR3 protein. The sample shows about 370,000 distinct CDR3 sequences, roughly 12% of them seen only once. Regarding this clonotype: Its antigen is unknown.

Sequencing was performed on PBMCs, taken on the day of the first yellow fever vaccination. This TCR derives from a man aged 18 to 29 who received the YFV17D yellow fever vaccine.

Here the CDR3 DNA reads TGTGCCAGCAGTTACTCGATAAAGGGTCTTAACACCATATATTTT. Translating it yields CASSYSIKGLNTIYF. This chain uses TRBV6-5 with TRBJ1-3; D gene unclear. This CDR3 is 15 amino acids long. Germline V CDR1 and CDR2: MNHEY, SVGAGI. The ends were cut back, 0 bases at V and 7 bases at J, with 13 bases in the middle.